This T cell receptor (beta chain) stems from a study of B cell selection in AIRE deficiency. Sorting defined conventional CD4 T cells as CD4+CD127+. Clones were sequenced by immunoSEQ multiplex PCR, and TCRdb holds only the in-frame ones, with some missing. The profile shows 20,000 to 30,000 clones, approximately 96% of them singletons. The receptor's source is a human donor in good health. Input material: CD4+CD127+ conventional T cells sorted from PBMCs.

The CDR3 sequence is CASSLNGLGEQYF. DNA of the CDR3: TGTGCCAGCAGCTTAAATGGCTTGGGGGAGCAGTACTTC. The chain uses TRBV7-9 and TRBJ2-7; no clear D gene. The CDR3 is made up of 13 amino acids. V lost 2 bases to trimming and J lost 7 bases, with 12 bases between them. CDR1 SEHNR and CDR2 FQNEAQ come from the germline V gene (reference sequence).